Shown below are 4 T cell receptor beta chains from a single sample sequenced in a study of T cell repertoires in cytomegalovirus infection. TCRdb analysed the reads with MiXCR anew, one entry per CDR3 protein. Of around 450,000 distinct CDR3 sequences listed, roughly 30% are singletons. The sequenced material came from PBMCs. The source of these receptors is a human donor in good health (CMV status not recorded). Some clones in this sample may be carry-over from other donors' samples.

Regarding this clonotype: A much larger clone lies one base from this, so it may be a read error. No conserved phenylalanine or tryptophan ends this CDR3, so it is likely a read error. The V and J genes are TRBV7-2 and TRBJ1-2; possibly TRBD1 for D (6 bases). The ends were cut back, 5 bases at V and 10 bases at J, with 14 bases in the middle. The germline gives CDR1 SGHTA, CDR2 FQGNSA. The CDR3 runs 12 residues. The CDR3 sequence: CASSPSRGHYTL. CDR3 in DNA: TGTGCCAGCAGCCCTAGTCGGGGACACTACACCTTA.

This clonotype has just one count. The CDR3 spells CASSSGRSNTDTQYF. The CDR3 DNA reads as TGTGCCAGCAGCTCGGGGCGCTCCAACACAGATACGCAGTATTTT. The chain carries TRBV25-1 and TRBJ2-3; D may correspond to TRBD1 or TRBD2 (5 bases each). CDR1 and CDR2 from the germline V gene are MGHDK and SYGVNS. CDR3 length equals 15 residues. Trimming pared 6 bases from V and 2 bases from J, leaving 15 bases between.

The chain combines TRBV6-1 with TRBJ2-7, with unresolved D. CDR1 MNHNS and CDR2 SASEGT come from the germline V gene. This CDR3 comprises 12 residues. V was trimmed by 2 bases and J by 5 bases, leaving 7 bases between them. As DNA, the CDR3 is TGTGCCAGCAGTGAAACATGGGACGAGCAGTACTTC. This encodes CASSETWDEQYF.

This clonotype showed up just a few times. The rearrangement links TRBV7-9 to TRBJ1-4; the D gene is possibly TRBD1 (5 bases). The CDR3 has 14 residues. The V end was cut by 5 bases, the J end by 6 bases, with 13 bases between. Germline CDR1 SEHNR, CDR2 FQNEAQ (reference sequence). The chain's CDR3 is CASSLGLGDEKLFF. In DNA, the CDR3 is TGTGCCAGCAGCCTAGGACTAGGGGATGAAAAACTGTTTTTT.